Listed here are 30 T cell receptor beta chains from one sample, sequenced in a study of cytomegalovirus exposure and HLA in healthy donors. PCR involved 60 Vbeta and 13 Jbeta primers. Sequencing was performed with immunoSEQ multiplex PCR; in TCRdb, only in-frame clones are kept and a portion is missing. The sample includes around 150,000 clones, approximately 83% of them seen just once. Sequencing input: PBMCs. The receptors originated from a male donor in good health and CMV-seronegative.

Only a few counts were recorded for this clone. This chain joins TRBV4-1 and TRBJ2-1, with TRBD2 identical over 7 bases. The CDR3 runs to 16 residues. The J segment lost 2 bases and the V segment lost 1 base, leaving 5 bases of the junction unmatched. CDR1 and CDR2 (germline): MGHRA, YSYEKL. The CDR3 DNA reads TGCGCCAGCAGCCAAGTGGGGAGGGGAGCCTACAATGAGCAGTTCTTC. As protein: CASSQVGRGAYNEQFF.

The CDR3 reads CASSFPSDGGYGYTF. CDR3 coding DNA: TGTGCCAGCAGTTTCCCCTCCGACGGGGGCTATGGCTACACCTTC. The J gene is TRBJ1-2, the V gene TRBV28; tentative D call: TRBD1 (5 bases). This CDR3 is built from 15 residues. Germline CDR1 MDHEN, CDR2 SYDVKM. V was pared by 3 bases and J by 4 bases, with 15 bases between.

V usage is TRBV9 and J usage is TRBJ1-2; TRBD1 agrees at 9 bases. The CDR3 totals 15 residues. The germline CDR1 and CDR2 sequences are SGDLS and YYNGEE. J was trimmed by 8 bases and V by 3 bases; bases with no gene match: 11. In DNA, the CDR3 is TGTGCCAGCAGCGCGCGAGCTACAGGGGGCTTCGGCTACACCTTC. Residues: CASSARATGGFGYTF. The entire variable domain, with the rest obtained from reference TRBV9 and TRBJ1-2, is as follows: DSGVTQTPKHLITATGQRVTLRCSPRSGDLSVYWYQQSLDQGLQFLIQYYNGEERAKGNILERFSAQQFPDLHSELNLSSLELGDSALYFCASSARATGGFGYTFGSGTRLTVV.

Of note for this clone: Other nucleotide sequences from this sample produce the same CDR3. V gene TRBV30 combines with J gene TRBJ1-2; 10 bases fit TRBD1. Trimming took 5 bases from V and 6 from J; bases not matched to a gene: 3. This CDR3 comprises 12 residues. From germline, CDR1 is GTSNPN and CDR2 SVGIG (reference sequence). In DNA form, the CDR3 reads TGTGCCTGGGACAGGGGGCGTAATGGCTACACCTTC. It encodes CAWDRGRNGYTF.

The chain recombines TRBV19 with TRBJ2-7; TRBD1 matches at 7 bases. This CDR3 has 15 residues. Germline values: CDR1 LNHDA, CDR2 SQIVND (reference sequence). Trimming cost V 5 bases and J 7 bases; bases outside gene matches: 14. The chain's CDR3 is CASSRDSILLQEQYF. For the CDR3, the DNA is TGTGCCAGTAGTCGGGACAGCATTCTTCTTCAGGAGCAGTACTTC.

The chain couples TRBV15 to TRBJ2-1, with 8 bases aligning to TRBD2. The germline gives CDR1 LNHNV, CDR2 YYDKDF (reference sequence). The V and J ends lost 5 bases and 7 bases, in that order; junction bases with no gene match: 7. CDR3 size: 14 residues. The CDR3 nucleotides read TGTGCCACCAGCGGAGCGGGAGTGGGGAATGAGCAGTTCTTC. This translates into CATSGAGVGNEQFF.

The V and J genes are TRBV2 and TRBJ2-6; no definite D call. Trimming stripped 3 bases from V and 0 bases from J, with 9 bases between. Looked up from germline, CDR1 is SNHLY and CDR2 is FYNNEI. The CDR3 has 16 amino acids. As DNA, the CDR3 is TGTGCCAGCAGTGACAGCGAGAGCTCTGGGGCCAACGTCCTGACTTTC. Translating it yields CASSDSESSGANVLTF.

J is TRBJ2-1 and V is TRBV7-3; 9 nucleotides align to TRBD1. The CDR3 is 16 amino acids. The ends lost 5 bases at V and 7 bases at J; junction bases unmatched: 12. CDR1 SGHTA and CDR2 FQGTGA come from the germline V gene. The CDR3 DNA sequence: TGTGCCAGCAGCGTCCTTGCTGGGACAGGGCGGAATGAGCAGTTCTTC. Its protein is CASSVLAGTGRNEQFF. Together with reference TRBV7-3 and TRBJ2-1, the CDR3 gives the full variable domain: GAGVSQTPSNKVTEKGKYVELRCDPISGHTALYWYRQSLGQGPEFLIYFQGTGAADDSGLPNDRFFAVRPEGSVSTLKIQRTERGDSAVYLCASSVLAGTGRNEQFFGPGTRLTVL.

This chain connects TRBV9 to TRBJ2-1, with D tentatively TRBD2 (5 bases). Trimming pared 0 bases from V and 2 bases from J, leaving 9 bases between. Germline lookup yields CDR1 SGDLS and CDR2 YYNGEE. The CDR3 consists of 15 residues. In nucleotides, the CDR3 is TGTGCCAGCAGCGTAGACAGCGGCACCTACAATGAGCAGTTCTTC. Amino acids: CASSVDSGTYNEQFF.

The chain joins TRBV2 to TRBJ2-4, with D possibly being TRBD1 (6 bases). Trimming shortened V by 10 bases and J by 2 bases, and 12 bases separated the two germline ends. The germline CDR1 and CDR2 sequences are SNHLY and FYNNEI. There are 13 residues in the CDR3. The CDR3 spells CATRGGSKNIQYF. Here the CDR3 DNA reads TGTGCCACCAGAGGGGGATCCAAAAACATTCAGTACTTC.

The CDR3 loop is CASSTGTGSYEQYF. The CDR3 DNA sequence: TGTGCCAGCAGCACCGGGACAGGGAGCTACGAGCAGTACTTC. The V and J genes are TRBV7-9 and TRBJ2-7, with TRBD1 matching over 9 bases. J lost 3 bases, V lost 5 bases, and 5 bases had no gene match. The CDR3 is 14 residues long. CDR1 SEHNR and CDR2 FQNEAQ come from the germline V gene (reference sequence).

The chain joins TRBV19 to TRBJ1-1; TRBD1 is a possible D gene (6 bases). The germline gives CDR1 LNHDA, CDR2 SQIVND (reference sequence). Trimming took off 4 bases at V and 5 bases at J, with 17 bases between the two ends. The CDR3 runs 15 residues. In DNA form, the CDR3 reads TGTGCCAGTAGTACCCCCCTGAGGGGGGGTACTGAAGCTTTCTTT. The encoded protein is CASSTPLRGGTEAFF.

The rearrangement uses TRBV7-2 and TRBJ2-3; TRBD2 aligns across 9 bases. The germline gives CDR1 SGHTA, CDR2 FQGNSA. The V segment lost 1 base and the J segment 6 bases; nucleotides outside the gene matches: 11. The CDR3 is 17 residues long. The CDR3: CASSLGRLGLAGDTQYF. CDR3 nucleotides: TGTGCCAGCAGCTTAGGGAGATTGGGACTAGCCGGGGATACGCAGTATTTT.

This clone was seen a few times. In DNA, the CDR3 is TGTGCCAGCAGCGTAGGGGGACTAGCGTCCAATGAGCAGTTCTTC. Translating it yields CASSVGGLASNEQFF. This chain joins TRBV9 and TRBJ2-1; 10 positions agree with TRBD2. This CDR3 has 15 residues. Germline CDR1 SGDLS, CDR2 YYNGEE. The junction had 3 bases not matched to a gene; V was cut back by 0 bases and J by 6 bases.

Only a few counts were recorded for this clone. The V gene is TRBV29-1, the J gene TRBJ1-1; D gene unclear. Germline V lookup: CDR1 SQVTM, CDR2 ANQGSEA. The CDR3 contains 13 residues. V was cut by 8 bases and J by 0 bases, with 13 bases left in between. CDR3 DNA: TGCAGCTGCGGGGAACACCTGAACACTGAAGCTTTCTTT. Translation: CSCGEHLNTEAFF.

The chain combines TRBV5-1 with TRBJ2-1, with 9 nucleotides matching TRBD1. CDR3 size: 14 residues. Germline V gene data show CDR1 as SGHRS and CDR2 as YFSETQ. The J segment lost 5 bases and the V segment lost 5 bases, leaving 5 bases of the junction unmatched. In DNA, the CDR3 is TGCGCCAGCAGGGCACAGGGGGCGGACAATGAGCAGTTCTTC. The encoded protein is CASRAQGADNEQFF.

The rearrangement uses TRBV5-8 and TRBJ1-5, with D possibly matching TRBD1 (5 bases). This CDR3 is built from 16 residues. CDR1 and CDR2 from the germline V gene are SGHTS and YDEGEE. Trimming stripped 0 bases from V and 4 bases from J, with 14 bases between. The CDR3 coding sequence is TGTGCCAGCAGCTTGGCGTCGGGGGTTCGTAATCAGCCCCAGCATTTT. Its protein is CASSLASGVRNQPQHF.

The rearrangement uses TRBV5-1 and TRBJ1-1; D possibly corresponds to TRBD1 (5 bases). The CDR3 loop spans 14 amino acids. CDR1 is SGHRS, CDR2 YFSETQ, per germline. Deletions cut 4 bases from V and 4 bases from J, with 14 bases between. The CDR3 region has the DNA TGCGCCAGCAGCCCCCCGGGGGGGGGCACTGAAGCTTTCTTT. It translates to CASSPPGGGTEAFF.

V and J are TRBV5-4 and TRBJ1-2, with D tentatively TRBD1 (5 bases). CDR3 length: 12 amino acids. Trimming stripped 7 bases from V and 6 bases from J, with 13 bases between. Germline-derived CDR1 and CDR2 are SGHNT and YYREEE (reference sequence). For the CDR3, the DNA is TGTGCCAGCGGCAGGGAAAGGAATGGCTACACCTTC. This encodes CASGRERNGYTF. Combining the CDR3 with reference TRBV5-4 and TRBJ1-2 gives the whole variable domain ETGVTQSPTHLIKTRGQQVTLRCSSQSGHNTVSWYQQALGQGPQFIFQYYREEENGRGNFPPRFSGLQFPNYSSELNVNALELDDSALYLCASGRERNGYTFGSGTRLTVV.

The chain joins TRBV5-6 to TRBJ1-3; 8 nucleotides align to TRBD1. The J segment lost 4 bases and the V segment lost 4 bases, leaving 7 bases of the junction unmatched. CDR1 is SGHDT and CDR2 is YYEEEE in the germline V gene. The CDR3 has 15 residues. This CDR3 is CASSPTGGIGNTIYF. In DNA form, the CDR3 reads TGTGCCAGCAGCCCTACAGGGGGAATCGGAAACACCATATATTTT.

Here the CDR3 DNA reads TGTGCCAGCAGTGTAGGATATGCGGCTAATGAAAAACTGTTTTTT. Translation: CASSVGYAANEKLFF. This chain connects TRBV2 to TRBJ1-4; no firm D call. The CDR3 totals 15 residues. The V and J ends lost 4 bases and 3 bases respectively, with 12 bases between them. Germline assignment: CDR1 SNHLY and CDR2 FYNNEI.

The rearrangement joins TRBV12-1 to TRBJ2-7; TRBD1 is the table's D call, not checked against the DNA. TRBV12-1 is assigned pseudogene status. CDR3 length: 16 amino acids. This CDR3 reads CASRQPGQVASYEQYF. In nucleotides, the CDR3 is TGTGCCAGCAGGCAACCGGGACAGGTGGCTTCCTACGAGCAGTACTTC.

The V gene is TRBV5-4, the J gene TRBJ1-4, with a possible D match to TRBD1 (5 bases). In germline, CDR1 is SGHNT, CDR2 YYREEE (reference sequence). The CDR3 runs 13 residues. Between the trimmed V and J ends, which lost 5 bases and 8 bases, there was a span of 13 bases. Here the CDR3 reads CASSWSGGEKLFF. The CDR3 nucleotides are TGTGCCAGCAGTTGGTCCGGGGGGGAAAAACTGTTTTTT.

This clone was seen more than once but under ten times. Here the CDR3 reads CSVGSGDYTDTQYF. The CDR3 nucleotides read TGCAGCGTTGGCTCAGGTGACTACACAGATACGCAGTATTTT. This chain links TRBV29-1 with TRBJ2-3; maybe TRBD2 (5 bases). Trimming shortened V by 4 bases and J by 2 bases, and 13 bases separated the two germline ends. The CDR3 has 14 amino acids. Germline V gene data show CDR1 as SQVTM and CDR2 as ANQGSEA.

This clone appeared a few times. V is TRBV2 and J is TRBJ2-7; 10 bases align to TRBD1. With 6 bases clipped from V and 6 bases from J, the junction kept 8 bases outside the gene matches. The CDR3 has 14 amino acids. Germline values: CDR1 SNHLY, CDR2 FYNNEI. CDR3: CASSPPGQGLEQYF. The CDR3 DNA reads as TGTGCCAGCAGCCCCCCGGGACAGGGGCTCGAGCAGTACTTC.

In regard to this clone: This same CDR3 is encoded by further DNA sequences in the sample. The CDR3: CASSLRRANTEAFF. CDR3 nucleotide sequence: TGTGCCAGCAGCTTACGGCGGGCGAACACTGAAGCTTTCTTT. The rearrangement joins TRBV7-2 to TRBJ1-1; D remains unclear. V lost 2 bases, J lost 1 base, and 8 bases lay in between. CDR3 size: 14 residues. CDR1 is SGHTA, CDR2 FQGNSA, per germline.

The rearrangement uses TRBV4-1 and TRBJ1-4; a weak D match, TRBD1 (5 bases). The CDR3 contains 16 residues. Per germline, CDR1 MGHRA and CDR2 YSYEKL. V dropped 0 bases and J dropped 7 bases, with 15 bases sitting between them. CDR3 nucleotide sequence: TGCGCCAGCAGCCAAGAGGGGCGAGCGTTGCCTGAAAAACTGTTTTTT. Translating gives CASSQEGRALPEKLFF.

The chain combines TRBV5-1 with TRBJ2-7; TRBD2 agrees at 12 bases. Germline trimming cut 0 bases from V and 0 bases from J; bases unmatched to any gene: 7. CDR1 is SGHRS and CDR2 is YFSETQ in the germline V gene. CDR3 length equals 18 residues. CDR3 amino acids: CASSLGLAGVHLSYEQYF. The CDR3 coding sequence is TGCGCCAGCAGCTTGGGACTAGCGGGGGTTCATCTCTCCTACGAGCAGTACTTC. Using reference TRBV5-1 and TRBJ2-7 for the parts outside the CDR3, the full variable domain is KAGVTQTPRYLIKTRGQQVTLSCSPISGHRSVSWYQQTPGQGLQFLFEYFSETQRNKGNFPGRFSGRQFSNSRSEMNVSTLELGDSALYLCASSLGLAGVHLSYEQYFGPGTRLTVT.

Regarding this clone: Compared with germline, one end of the junction differs, possibly owing to a read error. V usage is TRBV2 and J usage is TRBJ2-4; possible D gene TRBD2, 5 bases. This CDR3 region has 12 residues. Germline V lookup: CDR1 SNHLY, CDR2 FYNNEI. CDR3 DNA sequence: TGTGCCAGCCAAAGTTCGGGGAGTGCGTCCGTCTTC. It encodes CASQSSGSASVF.

The chain has TRBV7-6 and TRBJ2-7; a possible D gene is TRBD1 (7 bases). CDR1 SGHVS and CDR2 FNYEAQ come from the germline V gene. This CDR3 region has 15 residues. Deletions cut 0 bases from V and 5 bases from J, with 14 bases between. In DNA, the CDR3 is TGTGCCAGCAGCTTAGCAGCGGGCAGGGGGGACGAGCAGTACTTC. It yields the protein CASSLAAGRGDEQYF.